Sequencing of this T cell receptor (beta chain) was carried out in a study of metastatic and nonmetastatic thyroid tumors. CDR3 length: 14 amino acids. CDR1 and CDR2 (germline): SNHLY, FYNNEI. Trimming pared 7 bases from V and 3 bases from J, leaving 16 bases between. This clone occurred a few times. Thyroid surgery was performed in patients who had received no treatment beforehand. MiXCR was used by TCRdb to re-call the PCR reads. The sample has roughly 4,000 clones, about 32% seen once. The clonotype originates from a male donor with papillary thyroid cancer or a benign thyroid nodule (not recorded which). Some clones in this sample may be carry-over from other donors' samples. Sample: adjacent normal tissue. V and J are TRBV2 and TRBJ2-7; perhaps D is TRBD1 or TRBD2 (5 bases each). DNA of the CDR3: TGTGCCAGCACCTCCCCGGGGCGGAACTACGAGCAGTACTTC. Its translation: CASTSPGRNYEQYF.